The 32 T cell receptor beta chains listed next were all sequenced from one sample in a study of blood T cell repertoires in COVID-19. Assay: immunoSEQ multiplex PCR; the TCRdb copy retains only in-frame clones and omits some. The sample records tens of thousands of clones, around four fifths being singletons. The specimen sequenced was peripheral blood. These receptors originate from a human donor in a cohort sampled during active COVID-19.

This chain joins TRBV6-5 and TRBJ2-3, with D possibly being TRBD2 (5 bases). Trimming left V 3 bases short and J 1 base short, with 14 bases between. Germline CDR1 and CDR2: MNHEY and SVGAGI. The CDR3 has 16 amino acids. CDR3: CASSYSGGLGTDTQYF. CDR3 nucleotide sequence: TGTGCCAGCAGTTATTCCGGAGGCCTTGGCACAGATACGCAGTATTTT.

This rearrangement joins TRBV6-6 to TRBJ2-1, with a possible D match to TRBD2 (6 bases). Germline values: CDR1 MNHNY, CDR2 SVGAGI (reference sequence). This CDR3 is 14 amino acids long. Deletions cut 5 bases from V and 2 bases from J, with 10 bases between. In nucleotides, the CDR3 is TGTGCCAGCAGTCAGGGACTCGCCTACAATGAGCAGTTCTTC. Its protein is CASSQGLAYNEQFF.

The genes are TRBV27 and TRBJ2-7; D not certain. From germline, CDR1 is MNHEY and CDR2 SMNVEV (reference sequence). This CDR3 is built from 15 residues. The V gene lost 4 bases and the J gene lost 0 bases, with 13 bases spanning the gap. The CDR3 DNA reads TGTGCCAGCAGTTCAGTCAGTATCCCCTCCTACGAGCAGTACTTC. As protein: CASSSVSIPSYEQYF.

The CDR3 protein is CASRGRGLAHTGELFF. CDR3 nucleotides: TGTGCCAGCAGGGGCAGGGGGCTGGCCCACACCGGGGAGCTGTTTTTT. J is TRBJ2-2 and V is TRBV5-8, with 8 bases identical to TRBD1. V gave up 5 bases and J gave up 3 bases; unmatched junction bases: 9. Germline values: CDR1 SGHTS, CDR2 YDEGEE. CDR3 length: 16 amino acids.

This clone was seen repeatedly, ten times or more. The V call is TRBV4-3, the J call TRBJ1-5, with a possible D match to TRBD1 (6 bases). CDR3 size: 17 residues. Germline lookup yields CDR1 LGHNA and CDR2 YSLEER. V was trimmed by 0 bases and J by 7 bases, leaving 19 bases between them. The CDR3 DNA sequence: TGCGCCAGCAGCCAAGATCTCAGTTGGGGGCGCAGGCAGCCCCAGCATTTT. Encoded protein: CASSQDLSWGRRQPQHF.

The V gene is TRBV4-2, the J gene TRBJ1-2; D gene ambiguous. The CDR3 spans 15 residues. Germline V gene sequence: CDR1 LGHNA, CDR2 YNFKEQ. Deletions cut 0 bases from V and 0 bases from J, with 8 bases between. The CDR3 nucleotides read TGTGCCAGCAGCCAAGAGCCGGGGACTAACTATGGCTACACCTTC. It translates to CASSQEPGTNYGYTF.

The chain combines TRBV19 with TRBJ2-1; 8 nucleotides agree with TRBD2. CDR3 length: 16 amino acids. V shed 5 bases, J shed 1 base, and the junction held 7 bases outside the gene matches. Germline lookup yields CDR1 LNHDA and CDR2 SQIVND (reference sequence). The chain's CDR3 is CASSLSVAGSYNEQFF. DNA of the CDR3: TGTGCCAGTAGTCTATCCGTAGCGGGATCCTACAATGAGCAGTTCTTC.

The chain joins TRBV5-1 to TRBJ1-6; TRBD1 aligns across 7 bases. Unmatched junction bases numbered 5, after V lost 3 bases and J lost 2 bases. Germline CDR1 SGHRS, CDR2 YFSETQ. This CDR3 is built from 16 residues. The CDR3 region has the DNA TGCGCCAGCAGCTCTGGACAGGCGGCCTATAATTCACCCCTCCACTTT. Protein product: CASSSGQAAYNSPLHF.

This clone was counted only a few times. The V call is TRBV5-5, the J call TRBJ1-2, with D unclear. V lost 5 bases to trimming and J lost 3 bases, with 14 bases between them. This CDR3 spans 14 amino acids. Germline V lookup: CDR1 SGHKS, CDR2 YYEKEE (reference sequence). The CDR3, as DNA: TGTGCCAGCAGTTCCTGGGAGGCAGACTATGGCTACACCTTC. It translates to CASSSWEADYGYTF. Combining the CDR3 with reference TRBV5-5 and TRBJ1-2 gives the whole variable domain DAGVTQSPTHLIKTRGQQVTLRCSPISGHKSVSWYQQVLGQGPQFIFQYYEKEERGRGNFPDRFSARQFPNYSSELNVNALLLGDSALYLCASSSWEADYGYTFGSGTRLTVV.

The rearrangement joins TRBV28 to TRBJ2-3, with 7 bases fitting TRBD2. This CDR3 is built from 15 residues. Germline V gives CDR1 MDHEN, CDR2 SYDVKM. The V gene end was trimmed by 4 bases and the J gene end by 2 bases; junction bases not matched to a gene: 6. The DNA of the CDR3 is TGTGCCAGCAGTTCTAGCGGTGCCTCCACAGATACGCAGTATTTT. Its translation: CASSSSGASTDTQYF.

The table lists this clone with a few counts. The gene calls are TRBV5-1 and TRBJ1-5; a possible D gene is TRBD1 (6 bases). Germline V gene data show CDR1 as SGHRS and CDR2 as YFSETQ. V gave up 0 bases and J gave up 7 bases, with 20 bases separating them. The CDR3 extends over 17 amino acids. CDR3 nucleotide sequence: TGCGCCAGCAGCTTGGGGGGTTTGACAGGTCGGGACCAGCCCCAGCATTTT. It is translated as CASSLGGLTGRDQPQHF.

This clone occurred a few times. This chain joins TRBV24-1 and TRBJ1-2, with 11 bases that match TRBD1. V lost 2 bases to trimming and J lost 7 bases; unmatched junction nucleotides: 11. In germline, CDR1 is KGHDR, CDR2 SFDVKD. The CDR3 is 17 amino acids. CDR3 loop: CATSDWSGTGGRSGYTF. The CDR3 DNA reads TGTGCCACCAGTGATTGGTCCGGGACAGGGGGACGGTCTGGCTACACCTTC.

This chain connects TRBV18 to TRBJ1-2; D gene unclear. The V end was cut by 8 bases, the J end by 1 base, with 14 bases between. This CDR3 region has 14 residues. Germline V gene data show CDR1 as KGHSH and CDR2 as LQKENI. CDR3 loop: CASKSTPDNYGYTF. In DNA, the CDR3 is TGTGCCAGCAAGTCGACACCAGATAACTATGGCTACACCTTC.

The count of this clone is one. The chain links TRBV24-1 to TRBJ2-3; 7 nucleotides line up with TRBD1. The CDR3 runs 14 residues. The germline CDR1 and CDR2 sequences are KGHDR and SFDVKD. The trim removed 5 bases at V and 4 bases at J, leaving 5 bases unmatched. The CDR3 protein is CATSVGQGADTQYF. Written as DNA, the CDR3 is TGTGCCACCAGTGTTGGCCAGGGGGCAGATACGCAGTATTTT.

V is TRBV19 and J is TRBJ1-2, with 9 bases matching TRBD1. CDR3 size: 13 residues. Looked up from germline, CDR1 is LNHDA and CDR2 is SQIVND (reference sequence). The V and J ends lost 7 bases and 4 bases, in that order; junction bases with no gene match: 4. CDR3 in DNA: TGTGCCAGTATGCTGACAGGGGGCTATGGCTACACCTTC. Its protein product is CASMLTGGYGYTF.

The chain employs TRBV9 and TRBJ2-5; the D gene is possibly TRBD1 (5 bases). The length of the CDR3 is 13 residues. Trimming removed 4 bases from V and 6 bases from J, with 13 bases in between. CDR1 is SGDLS and CDR2 is YYNGEE in the germline V gene. The DNA for the CDR3 is TGTGCCAGCAGCAAGCTTGGGGCAAAGACCCAGTACTTC. Protein sequence: CASSKLGAKTQYF.

V and J are TRBV7-6 and TRBJ1-5, with D unclear. The CDR3 contains 13 residues. Trimming removed 3 bases at V and 8 bases at J, with 11 bases between. CDR1 SGHVS and CDR2 FNYEAQ come from the germline V gene. CDR3 protein: CASSLSLMEPQHF. The CDR3 DNA reads as TGTGCCAGCAGCTTGTCACTAATGGAGCCCCAGCATTTT.

The V and J genes are TRBV27 and TRBJ2-1, with 9 nucleotides matching TRBD2. The CDR3 sequence is 16 residues long. The germline V gene encodes CDR1 MNHEY and CDR2 SMNVEV (reference sequence). Trimming removed 1 base from V and 4 bases from J; junction bases left unmatched: 5. The CDR3 loop reads CASSLFASGEYNEQFF. CDR3 nucleotide sequence: TGTGCCAGCAGTTTATTTGCTAGCGGGGAGTACAATGAGCAGTTCTTC.

This chain uses TRBV5-6 with TRBJ1-2; unclear D gene. Germline-derived CDR1 and CDR2 are SGHDT and YYEEEE. Trimming shortened V by 3 bases and J by 4 bases, and 13 bases separated the two germline ends. The CDR3 totals 14 residues. CDR3 residues: CASSSGVVSYGYTF. In DNA, the CDR3 is TGTGCCAGCAGCTCCGGGGTAGTAAGCTATGGCTACACCTTC. Variable domain in full (rest from reference TRBV5-6 and TRBJ1-2): DAGVTQSPTHLIKTRGQQVTLRCSPKSGHDTVSWYQQALGQGPQFIFQYYEEEERQRGNFPDRFSGHQFPNYSSELNVNALLLGDSALYLCASSSGVVSYGYTFGSGTRLTVV.

The rearrangement joins TRBV27 to TRBJ2-3; 9 bases map to TRBD2. V lost 2 bases to trimming and J lost 3 bases; unmatched junction nucleotides: 6. Germline assignment: CDR1 MNHEY and CDR2 SMNVEV (reference sequence). The CDR3 consists of 16 residues. CDR3 DNA sequence: TGTGCCAGCAGTTTAGGTCGGAGCGGGGGGACAGATACGCAGTATTTT. It is translated as CASSLGRSGGTDTQYF.

The chain links TRBV6-1 to TRBJ2-1, with D unclear. The CDR3 is 16 residues long. Per germline, CDR1 MNHNS and CDR2 SASEGT. V was clipped by 2 bases and J by 2 bases, with 13 bases between them. The CDR3 spells CASSESDSPPYNEQFF. The CDR3, as DNA: TGTGCCAGCAGTGAATCCGACTCGCCCCCCTACAATGAGCAGTTCTTC.

The CDR3 is CATAFRGNNSPLHF. DNA of the CDR3: TGTGCCACCGCGTTCAGGGGCAATAATTCACCCCTCCACTTT. This rearrangement joins TRBV5-8 to TRBJ1-6, with TRBD1 as a possible D gene (6 bases). Trimming stripped 9 bases from V and 5 bases from J, with 15 bases between. CDR3 length: 14 residues. CDR1 and CDR2 from the germline V gene are SGHTS and YDEGEE.

V gene TRBV7-6 combines with J gene TRBJ2-3; 7 bases are shared with TRBD2. Germline CDR1 reads SGHVS; CDR2 reads FNYEAQ. Germline trimming cut 4 bases from V and 6 bases from J; bases unmatched to any gene: 13. CDR3 length: 16 residues. CDR3 bases: TGTGCCAGCAGCTCCCGGGCGGGGGTAGCGGGCGATACGCAGTATTTT. It specifies CASSSRAGVAGDTQYF.

This chain connects TRBV28 to TRBJ1-5, with 7 bases identical to TRBD1. Germline V gene lookup returns CDR1 MDHEN and CDR2 SYDVKM. The V and J ends lost 7 bases and 4 bases, in that order; junction bases with no gene match: 10. This CDR3 region has 15 residues. For the CDR3, the DNA is TGTGCCAGCACCTCCGGGACAGCAGGTAATCAGCCCCAGCATTTT. It translates to CASTSGTAGNQPQHF.

There are a few counts of this clone. The chain uses TRBV11-3 and TRBJ1-1; tentatively, D is TRBD1 (5 bases). The length of the CDR3 is 14 residues. Germline-derived CDR1 and CDR2 are SGHNT and YENEEA. V lost 5 bases and J 5 bases, leaving 15 bases between the germline ends. CDR3: CASSTERGSTEAFF. DNA for the CDR3: TGTGCCAGCAGCACCGAGCGGGGGAGTACTGAAGCTTTCTTT.

CDR3 region: CASSQVGRGGQPQHF. CDR3 sequence (DNA): TGCGCCAGCAGCCAGGTCGGTAGGGGAGGTCAGCCCCAGCATTTT. J is TRBJ1-5 and V is TRBV4-1; TRBD1 is a possible D gene (5 bases). The germline gives CDR1 MGHRA, CDR2 YSYEKL. The CDR3 is made up of 15 amino acids. V lost 3 bases and J lost 6, with 15 bases in between.

The chain carries TRBV18 and TRBJ1-2; 9 bases map to TRBD1. CDR1 and CDR2 (germline): KGHSH, LQKENI. This CDR3 contains 14 residues. The junction had 2 bases not matched to a gene; V was cut back by 6 bases and J by 0 bases. CDR3: CASSRQGANYGYTF. The CDR3 DNA reads as TGTGCCAGCTCCCGACAGGGGGCTAACTATGGCTACACCTTC.

This rearrangement joins TRBV4-2 to TRBJ1-3, with 7 bases aligning to TRBD1. The V gene end was trimmed by 0 bases and the J gene end by 6 bases; junction bases not matched to a gene: 8. This CDR3 comprises 16 residues. Per the germline V gene, CDR1 is LGHNA and CDR2 is YNFKEQ. The CDR3 coding sequence is TGTGCCAGCAGCCAAGATAGGACAGGAATTGTAAACACCATATATTTT. This gives the protein CASSQDRTGIVNTIYF.

V usage is TRBV11-2 and J usage is TRBJ2-3; TRBD1 is a possible D gene (6 bases). The V gene's germline CDR1 is SGHAT and CDR2 FQNNGV. V was clipped by 1 base and J by 9 bases, with 14 bases between them. The CDR3 is 14 residues long. CDR3: CASSLGRTQGTQYF. The DNA for the CDR3 is TGTGCCAGCAGCTTAGGTAGGACACAGGGCACGCAGTATTTT.

V usage is TRBV9 and J usage is TRBJ2-2, with D perhaps matching TRBD1 (5 bases). This CDR3 is 15 amino acids long. Germline CDR1 SGDLS, CDR2 YYNGEE. V was shortened by 0 bases and J by 7 bases, with 13 bases between the two germline ends. CDR3 loop: CASSVAPGLSGELFF. The CDR3 bases are TGTGCCAGCAGCGTAGCTCCAGGGTTGAGCGGGGAGCTGTTTTTT.

For the CDR3, the DNA is TGTGCCAGCACGGGACAGTTGAACACTGAAGCTTTCTTT. The encoded protein is CASTGQLNTEAFF. The chain combines TRBV6-5 with TRBJ1-1; 7 positions agree with TRBD1. The CDR3 is 13 amino acids. V shed 7 bases, J shed 0 bases, and the junction held 2 bases outside the gene matches. In germline, CDR1 is MNHEY, CDR2 SVGAGI.

This clone has a single count. V gene TRBV12-3 or TRBV12-4 combines with J gene TRBJ2-2; no firm D call. Trimming cost V 4 bases and J 6 bases, with 6 bases left between them. The CDR3 spans 12 residues. CDR3 coding DNA: TGTGCCAGCAGTTCCCTCTCCGGGGAGCTGTTTTTT. It yields the protein CASSSLSGELFF.